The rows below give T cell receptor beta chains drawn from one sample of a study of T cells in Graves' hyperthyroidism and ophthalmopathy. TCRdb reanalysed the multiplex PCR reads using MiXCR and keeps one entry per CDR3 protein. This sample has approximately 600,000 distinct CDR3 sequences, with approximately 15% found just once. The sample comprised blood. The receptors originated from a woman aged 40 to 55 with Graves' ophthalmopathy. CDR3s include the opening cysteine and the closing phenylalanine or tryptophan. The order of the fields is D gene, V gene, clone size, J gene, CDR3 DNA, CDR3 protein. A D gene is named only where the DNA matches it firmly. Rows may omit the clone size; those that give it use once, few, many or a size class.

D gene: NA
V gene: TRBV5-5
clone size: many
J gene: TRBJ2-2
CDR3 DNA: TGTGCCAGCAGCCTTGGATGGGGCGGGGAGCTGTTTTTT
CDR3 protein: CASSLGWGGELFF

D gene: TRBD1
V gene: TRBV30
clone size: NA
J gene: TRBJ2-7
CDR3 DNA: TGTGCCTGGGACCTGGGACAGGGCTACGAGCAGTACTTC
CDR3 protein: CAWDLGQGYEQYF

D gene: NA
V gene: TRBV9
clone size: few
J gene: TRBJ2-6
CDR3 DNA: TGTGCCAGCAGCGGAGAAGGGGGTAGGTTACCTGGGGCCAACGTCCTGACTTTC
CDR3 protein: CASSGEGGRLPGANVLTF

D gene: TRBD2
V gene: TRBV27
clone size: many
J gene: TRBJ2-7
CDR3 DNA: TGTGCCAGCAGTTTAAAAGCGGGAGATAGTGAGCAGTACTTC
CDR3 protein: CASSLKAGDSEQYF

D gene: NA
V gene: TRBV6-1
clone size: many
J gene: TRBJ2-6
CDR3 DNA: TGTGCCAGCACCTTGAATCAAGGGCTCGGGGCCAACGTCCTGACTTTC
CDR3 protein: CASTLNQGLGANVLTF

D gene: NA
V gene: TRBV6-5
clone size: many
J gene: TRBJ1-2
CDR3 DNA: TGTGCCAGCAGTTACCCCGACGGCTATGGCTACACCTTC
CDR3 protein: CASSYPDGYGYTF

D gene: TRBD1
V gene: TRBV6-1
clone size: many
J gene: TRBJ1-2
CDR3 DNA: TGTGCCAGCAGTGATTTCCCCGAGACAGGGGCCCCTAACTATGGCTACACCTTC
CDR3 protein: CASSDFPETGAPNYGYTF

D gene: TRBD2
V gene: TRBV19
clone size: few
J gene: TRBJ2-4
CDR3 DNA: TGTGCCAGCCTAGGGGGACTAGGCAAAAACATTCAGTACTTC
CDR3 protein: CASLGGLGKNIQYF

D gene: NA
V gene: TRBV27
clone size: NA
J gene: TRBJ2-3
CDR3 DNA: TGTGCCAGCAGTGCCCAGGGGGGGGATACGCAGTATTTT
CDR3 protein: CASSAQGGDTQYF

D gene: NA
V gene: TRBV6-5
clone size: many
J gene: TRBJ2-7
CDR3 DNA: TGTGCCAGCAGTTACGGAGTAAGGCAGTACTTC
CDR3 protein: CASSYGVRQYF

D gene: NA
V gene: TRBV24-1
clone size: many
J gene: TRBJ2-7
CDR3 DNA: TGTGCCACCAGTGATCGTATGGGCATGGACGAGCAGTACTTC
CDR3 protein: CATSDRMGMDEQYF

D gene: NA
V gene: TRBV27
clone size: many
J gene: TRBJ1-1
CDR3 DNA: TGTGCCAGCAGCTTCTCCCCCCCTAGGGACACTGAAGCTTTCTTT
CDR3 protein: CASSFSPPRDTEAFF

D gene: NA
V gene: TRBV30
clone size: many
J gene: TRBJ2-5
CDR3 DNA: TGTGCCTGGGATACAGGTGAAGAGACCCAGTACTTC
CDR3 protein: CAWDTGEETQYF

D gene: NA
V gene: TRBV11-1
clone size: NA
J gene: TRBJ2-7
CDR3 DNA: TGTGCCAGCAGCTTAGAGAGGACGGGAAATGCTCGCTACGAGCAGTACTTC
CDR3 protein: CASSLERTGNARYEQYF

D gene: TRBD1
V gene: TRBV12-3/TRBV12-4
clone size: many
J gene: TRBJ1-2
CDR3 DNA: TGTGCCAGCAGCTCACAGGGGTCTGGCTACACCTTC
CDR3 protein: CASSSQGSGYTF

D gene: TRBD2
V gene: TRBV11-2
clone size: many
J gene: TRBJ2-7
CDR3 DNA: TGTGCCAGCAGACGTAGCGGGAGCGAGCAGTACTTC
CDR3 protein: CASRRSGSEQYF

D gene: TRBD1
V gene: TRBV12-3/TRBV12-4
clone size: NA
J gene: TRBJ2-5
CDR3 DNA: TGTGCCAGCGGTCCACGACAGGGGATCCAAGAGACCCAGTACTTC
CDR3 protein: CASGPRQGIQETQYF

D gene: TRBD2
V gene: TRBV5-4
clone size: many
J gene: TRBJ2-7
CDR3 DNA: TGTGCCAGCAGCCCCAGCGGGAGTGGAATCGAGCAGTACTTC
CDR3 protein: CASSPSGSGIEQYF